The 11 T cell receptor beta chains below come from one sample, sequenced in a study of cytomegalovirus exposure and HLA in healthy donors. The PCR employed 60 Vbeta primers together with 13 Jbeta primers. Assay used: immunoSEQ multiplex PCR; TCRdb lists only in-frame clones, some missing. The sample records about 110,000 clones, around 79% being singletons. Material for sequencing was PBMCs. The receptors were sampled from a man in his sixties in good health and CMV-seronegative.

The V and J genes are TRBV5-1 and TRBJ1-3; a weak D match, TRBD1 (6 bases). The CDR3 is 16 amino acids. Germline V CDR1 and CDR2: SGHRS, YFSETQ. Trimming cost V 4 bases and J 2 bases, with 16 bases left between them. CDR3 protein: CASSRDNQGPGNTIYF. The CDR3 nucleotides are TGCGCCAGCAGCCGGGATAACCAGGGGCCTGGAAACACCATATATTTT.

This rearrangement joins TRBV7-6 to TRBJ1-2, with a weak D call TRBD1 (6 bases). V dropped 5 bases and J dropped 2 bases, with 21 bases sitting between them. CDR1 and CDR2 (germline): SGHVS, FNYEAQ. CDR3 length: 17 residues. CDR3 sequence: CASSPLPARDINYGYTF. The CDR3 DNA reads TGTGCCAGCAGCCCCCTCCCGGCTCGGGACATAAACTATGGCTACACCTTC.

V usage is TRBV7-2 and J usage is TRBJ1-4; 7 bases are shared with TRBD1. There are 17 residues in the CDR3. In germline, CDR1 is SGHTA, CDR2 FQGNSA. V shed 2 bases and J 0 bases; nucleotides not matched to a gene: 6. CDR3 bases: TGTGCCAGCAGCTTATTTAGGGGGCCTACAACTAATGAAAAACTGTTTTTT. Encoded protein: CASSLFRGPTTNEKLFF.

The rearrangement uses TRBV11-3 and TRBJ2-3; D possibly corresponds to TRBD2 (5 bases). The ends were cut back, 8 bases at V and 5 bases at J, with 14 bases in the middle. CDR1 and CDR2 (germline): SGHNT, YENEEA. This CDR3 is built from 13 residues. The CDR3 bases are TGTGCCAGCTCAAGACGGGGTCGAGATACGCAGTATTTT. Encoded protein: CASSRRGRDTQYF.

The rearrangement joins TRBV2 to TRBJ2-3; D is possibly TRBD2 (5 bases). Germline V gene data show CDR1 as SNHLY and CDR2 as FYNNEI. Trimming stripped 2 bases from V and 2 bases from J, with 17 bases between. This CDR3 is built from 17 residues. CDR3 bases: TGTGCCAGCAGTGAAATTTTGGGCGGGTCAGACACAGATACGCAGTATTTT. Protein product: CASSEILGGSDTDTQYF.

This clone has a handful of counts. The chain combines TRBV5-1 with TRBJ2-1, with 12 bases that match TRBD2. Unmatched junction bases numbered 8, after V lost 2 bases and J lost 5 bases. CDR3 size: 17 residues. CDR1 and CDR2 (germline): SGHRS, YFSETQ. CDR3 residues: CASSFGLAGGFDNEQFF. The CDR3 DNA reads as TGCGCCAGCAGCTTTGGTCTAGCGGGGGGGTTTGACAATGAGCAGTTCTTC.

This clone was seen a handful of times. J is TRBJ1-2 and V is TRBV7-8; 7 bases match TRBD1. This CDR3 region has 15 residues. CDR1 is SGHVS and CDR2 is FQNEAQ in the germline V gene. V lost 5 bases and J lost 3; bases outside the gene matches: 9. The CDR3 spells CASSMQGGADYGYTF. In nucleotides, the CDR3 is TGTGCCAGCAGCATGCAAGGGGGCGCGGACTATGGCTACACCTTC.

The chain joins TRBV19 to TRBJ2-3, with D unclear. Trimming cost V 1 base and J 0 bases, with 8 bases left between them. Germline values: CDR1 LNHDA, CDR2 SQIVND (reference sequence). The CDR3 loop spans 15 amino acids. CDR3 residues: CASSIVSVSTDTQYF. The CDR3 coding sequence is TGTGCCAGTAGTATAGTATCGGTTAGCACAGATACGCAGTATTTT.

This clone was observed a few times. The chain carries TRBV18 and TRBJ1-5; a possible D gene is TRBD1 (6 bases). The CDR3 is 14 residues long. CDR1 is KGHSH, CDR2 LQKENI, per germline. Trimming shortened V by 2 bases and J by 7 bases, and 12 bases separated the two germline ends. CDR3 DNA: TGTGCCAGCTCACCAGGGGACACACACCAGCCCCAGCATTTT. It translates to CASSPGDTHQPQHF.

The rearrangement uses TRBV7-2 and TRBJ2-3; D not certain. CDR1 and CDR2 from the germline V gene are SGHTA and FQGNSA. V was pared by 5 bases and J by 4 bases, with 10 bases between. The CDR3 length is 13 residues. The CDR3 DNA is TGTGCCAGCAGCCTAATGGTCTCAGATACGCAGTATTTT. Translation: CASSLMVSDTQYF.

The CDR3 is CASAPGGGAEAFF. The CDR3 DNA reads TGTGCTAGCGCTCCGGGGGGAGGTGCTGAAGCTTTCTTT. The chain links TRBV12-5 to TRBJ1-1; D might be TRBD1 (5 bases). Per the germline V gene, CDR1 is LGHNT and CDR2 is FRNRAP. CDR3 length: 13 amino acids. V dropped 9 bases and J dropped 6 bases, with 17 bases sitting between them.